The rows below give T cell receptor beta chains drawn from one sample of a study of OX40 agonist ivuxolimab in advanced cancers. Method: immunoSEQ multiplex PCR; TCRdb's copy keeps in-frame clones and lacks some. Altogether tens of thousands of clones are present, 75% to 90% being singletons, with the ten largest covering about 13%. The sequencing here drew on CD4+ or CD8+ T cells sorted from blood, taken in a trial of the OX40 agonist ivuxolimab. These receptors were obtained from an adult with an advanced solid tumor such as melanoma, head and neck, liver or kidney cancer. Each CDR3 is given without its conserved first and last residue.

v_call	cdr3_length	cdr3_aa
TRBV11-2	13	ASSPVGSSTDTQY
TRBV5-6	11	ASSSALNTEAF
TRBV27	11	ASSRGSNQPQH
TRBV12-5	16	ASGLGAREQANTGELF
TRBV9	12	ASSVGNLNTEAF
TRBV6-5	11	ASSHGQHLGLF
TRBV7-6	14	ASALVTDRAGNTIY
TRBV7-3	13	ASTPLNREATEAF
TRBV19	13	ASSTRTGIREKLF
TRBV6-5	13	ASSYFGTGGRGYT
TRBV6-4	11	ASSAKSTDTQY
TRBV4-3	14	ASSQESGGPTNEQF
TRBV15	13	ATSTERGLPYGYT
TRBV4-1	12	ASSLVAVNTEAF
TRBV6-5	12	ASSYNGAVSPLH
TRBV4-1	10	ASSLEGYEQY
TRBV2	12	ASRDSGGLNIQY
TRBV11-2	13	ASSLLTGGSYGYT
TRBV11-1	14	ASSHLEKSSYNEQF
TRBV28	16	ASSCLEERGQNAYEQY
TRBV6-5	12	ASSYMAPRARAF
TRBV7-3	11	ASSFEGDSPLH
TRBV28	12	ASSLTESSYEQY
TRBV19	13	ASTFRDRTNTEAF
TRBV5-1	13	ASSLRQGPNYGYT
TRBV6-1	12	ASSENGGGYEQY
TRBV6-5	12	ASTQFEVQETQY
TRBV15	15	ATSRDLRDRGSHEQY
TRBV5-4	13	ASSLVAQGPALAF
TRBV27	12	ASNQGYTNTEAF
TRBV11-2	12	ASSLDADNSPLH
TRBV7-3	12	ASSLMGGNNGYT
TRBV27	12	ASSLRGGDQPQH
TRBV18	14	ASSPGTPATNEKLF
TRBV13	12	ASSSAENNQPQH
TRBV6-1	12	ASSVRGHWQPQH